These 25 T cell receptor beta chains were sequenced from one sample in a study of shared clonotypes between healthy human individuals (dated by TCRdb to the early 2020s). Libraries came from the immunoSEQ multiplex PCR assay. The source is immuneACCESS, and TCRdb retained only in-frame sequences with V and J called. Part of the clones is not carried over; for the studies checked, unresolved V genes explain less than half of this, and the remainder is unexplained. The sample table holds under 2,500,000 clones, of which about 94% were seen once. The top ten constitute around 0.13% of the sample. Sequenced sample: naive CD4+ T cells sorted from blood. Sample cell subset or site, as interpreted from the label and publication: CD45RA+ positively selected. The receptors derive from a man aged 18 to 35 in good health.

This rearrangement joins TRBV11-3 to TRBJ2-7; no definite D call. The CDR3 covers 13 residues. CDR1 and CDR2 (germline): SGHNT, YENEEA. Trimming cost V 2 bases and J 6 bases, with 11 bases left between them. The CDR3 bases are TGTGCCAGCAGCTTATTAGAGGAAACCGAGCAGTACTTC. Encoded protein: CASSLLEETEQYF.

The V gene is TRBV6-1, the J gene TRBJ2-7, with D possibly being TRBD1 or TRBD2 (5 bases each). Between the trimmed V and J ends, which lost 6 bases and 6 bases, there was a span of 15 bases. The germline gives CDR1 MNHNS, CDR2 SASEGT. The CDR3 totals 13 residues. The CDR3 protein is CASSGIRDGEQYF. CDR3 coding DNA: TGTGCCAGCAGCGGAATCCGGGACGGCGAGCAGTACTTC.

This chain joins TRBV7-8 and TRBJ2-1; 8 bases fit TRBD2. The CDR3 spans 15 residues. CDR1 and CDR2 (germline): SGHVS, FQNEAQ. Trimming removed 6 bases from V and 8 bases from J; junction bases left unmatched: 12. In nucleotides, the CDR3 is TGTGCCAGCAGGGCACGGGGGGGCCGGGAGGATGAGCAGTTCTTC. This sequence encodes CASRARGGREDEQFF.

V is TRBV11-2 and J is TRBJ2-1, with 9 bases identical to TRBD2. The trim removed 4 bases at V and 1 base at J, leaving 5 bases unmatched. The V gene's germline CDR1 is SGHAT and CDR2 FQNNGV. There are 16 residues in the CDR3. CDR3 sequence (DNA): TGTGCCAGCAGCTACCCTAGCGGGATGTCCTACAATGAGCAGTTCTTC. Its protein product is CASSYPSGMSYNEQFF.

The gene calls are TRBV7-7 and TRBJ2-6; a weak D match, TRBD2 (6 bases). CDR3 length: 14 residues. Germline lookup yields CDR1 SSHAT and CDR2 FNYEAQ (reference sequence). The chain's CDR3 is CASGYSSGANVLTF. CDR3 bases: TGTGCTAGCGGTTACAGCTCTGGGGCCAACGTCCTGACTTTC.

The chain is built from TRBV7-2 and TRBJ2-7, with 10 bases lining up with TRBD1. After removal of 6 bases from V and 6 bases from J, the junction contained 17 bases not matched to a gene. Looked up from germline, CDR1 is SGHTA and CDR2 is FQGNSA. The CDR3 has 17 residues. The CDR3 protein is CASSEFPGQGYLGEQYF. The CDR3 region has the DNA TGTGCCAGCAGTGAGTTCCCGGGACAGGGGTATCTCGGCGAGCAGTACTTC.

The chain has TRBV25-1 and TRBJ2-7; possibly TRBD2 for D (7 bases). Germline assignment: CDR1 MGHDK and CDR2 SYGVNS. The CDR3 contains 13 residues. Trimming removed 6 bases from V and 2 bases from J, with 11 bases in between. The CDR3 here is CASRTGGAYEQYF. CDR3 coding DNA: TGTGCCAGCAGAACGGGGGGCGCCTACGAGCAGTACTTC.

The chain joins TRBV5-4 to TRBJ2-2, with TRBD1 matching 8 bases. Trimming cost V 5 bases and J 1 base; bases outside gene matches: 4. The CDR3 is 15 residues long. Germline-derived CDR1 and CDR2 are SGHNT and YYREEE (reference sequence). The chain's CDR3 is CASRPGGLNTGELFF. In DNA form, the CDR3 reads TGTGCCAGCAGACCAGGGGGCCTGAACACCGGGGAGCTGTTTTTT.

The chain employs TRBV10-2 and TRBJ1-2, with D possibly being TRBD1 (5 bases). The CDR3 has 14 amino acids. Germline-derived CDR1 and CDR2 are WSHSY and SAAADI. V lost 3 bases to trimming and J lost 6 bases, with 14 bases between them. The CDR3 sequence: CASSDPGQGNGYTF. CDR3 DNA: TGCGCCAGCAGTGACCCTGGGCAGGGAAATGGCTACACCTTC.

The V and J genes are TRBV30 and TRBJ1-2; TRBD1 might be the D (5 bases). This CDR3 is 13 amino acids long. Trimming took off 0 bases at V and 13 bases at J, with 18 bases between the two ends. Germline-derived CDR1 and CDR2 are GTSNPN and SVGIG (reference sequence). The CDR3 nucleotides read TGTGCCTGGAGTGTAGGGGTTCTGGGTCCTATCACCTTC. Its protein is CAWSVGVLGPITF.

The chain links TRBV11-3 to TRBJ2-7; no firm D call. Germline V gene sequence: CDR1 SGHNT, CDR2 YENEEA. The CDR3 totals 14 residues. V lost 2 bases, J lost 5 bases, and 13 bases lay in between. Here the CDR3 DNA reads TGTGCCAGCAGCTTATTTGGCGAGGCCCACGAGCAGTACTTC. Amino acid sequence: CASSLFGEAHEQYF.

V is TRBV19 and J is TRBJ1-5; D uncertain. The V end was cut by 7 bases, the J end by 2 bases, with 9 bases between. CDR1 and CDR2 from the germline V gene are LNHDA and SQIVND (reference sequence). The CDR3 is 13 amino acids. The CDR3 DNA reads TGTGCCAGTAACGGGGAGCGCAATCAGCCCCAGCATTTT. Translation gives CASNGERNQPQHF.

The chain is built from TRBV6-4 and TRBJ1-4; perhaps TRBD1 as D (5 bases). V lost 6 bases to trimming and J lost 5 bases, with 10 bases between them. This CDR3 has 13 residues. Germline V gene lookup returns CDR1 MRHNA and CDR2 SNTAGT. The CDR3 loop is CASSRGPNEKLFF. In DNA, the CDR3 is TGTGCCAGCAGCCGGGGCCCAAATGAAAAACTGTTTTTT.

The rearrangement uses TRBV6-1 and TRBJ2-7; D is perhaps TRBD1 (6 bases). V was clipped by 0 bases and J by 2 bases, with 14 bases between them. Germline-derived CDR1 and CDR2 are MNHNS and SASEGT. The CDR3 contains 16 residues. The CDR3 DNA is TGTGCCAGCAGTGAAGCGGTCTCAGGGGTAACCTACGAGCAGTACTTC. It encodes CASSEAVSGVTYEQYF.

The chain employs TRBV7-2 and TRBJ2-3; D gene uncertain. Trimming removed 2 bases from V and 0 bases from J, with 12 bases in between. CDR1 is SGHTA and CDR2 is FQGNSA in the germline V gene. The CDR3 consists of 16 residues. CDR3 sequence reads: CASSLPRPGSTDTQYF. DNA of the CDR3: TGTGCCAGCAGCTTACCTCGACCTGGGAGCACAGATACGCAGTATTTT. Full variable domain (missing parts from reference TRBV7-2 and TRBJ2-3): GAGVSQSPSNKVTEKGKDVELRCDPISGHTALYWYRQSLGQGLEFLIYFQGNSAPDKSGLPSDRFSAERTGGSVSTLTIQRTQQEDSAVYLCASSLPRPGSTDTQYFGPGTRLTVL.

The J gene is TRBJ1-5, the V gene TRBV28; D unresolved. V was shortened by 3 bases and J by 0 bases, with 6 bases between the two germline ends. The CDR3 loop spans 14 amino acids. Looked up from germline, CDR1 is MDHEN and CDR2 is SYDVKM. The CDR3, as DNA: TGTGCCAGCAGTTTTTTCCTTAGCAATCAGCCCCAGCATTTT. It is translated as CASSFFLSNQPQHF.

The V and J genes are TRBV5-1 and TRBJ2-7, with D possibly matching TRBD2 (6 bases). The CDR3 has 15 amino acids. V was shortened by 4 bases and J by 2 bases, with 16 bases between the two germline ends. Germline assignment: CDR1 SGHRS and CDR2 YFSETQ. The CDR3 sequence: CASSPEGYATYEQYF. DNA for the CDR3: TGCGCCAGCAGCCCGGAGGGATACGCAACCTACGAGCAGTACTTC.

This clone is a singleton in its sample. V gene TRBV7-2 combines with J gene TRBJ2-7; unclear D gene. CDR3 length: 14 residues. V was clipped by 1 base and J by 0 bases, with 7 bases between them. The germline V gene has CDR1 SGHTA and CDR2 FQGNSA. CDR3 DNA sequence: TGTGCCAGCAGCTTAGAGGTCAGCTCCTACGAGCAGTACTTC. It translates to CASSLEVSSYEQYF.

The V call is TRBV27, the J call TRBJ2-7; 8 positions match TRBD2. With V trimmed by 6 bases and J by 3 bases, 4 bases remained unmatched. Germline V gene sequence: CDR1 MNHEY, CDR2 SMNVEV (reference sequence). The CDR3 has 13 amino acids. CDR3 protein: CASRKAGGYEQYF. The CDR3 DNA is TGTGCCAGCAGGAAGGCGGGAGGCTACGAGCAGTACTTC.

The chain links TRBV2 to TRBJ1-4; D is unclear. V was trimmed by 7 bases and J by 8 bases, leaving 20 bases between them. The germline V gene encodes CDR1 SNHLY and CDR2 FYNNEI. The CDR3 is made up of 15 amino acids. The CDR3 bases are TGTGCCAGCACTATACAGAGTGGGCTTTACGAAAAACTGTTTTTT. This codes for CASTIQSGLYEKLFF.

V gene TRBV10-3 combines with J gene TRBJ2-5; 7 bases map to TRBD2. Per germline, CDR1 ENHRY and CDR2 SYGVKD. The CDR3 runs 15 residues. J gave up 4 bases and V 4 bases, and 9 bases lay outside the gene matches. The chain's CDR3 is CAISGGGSGIETQYF. The DNA for the CDR3 is TGTGCCATCAGTGGCGGGGGATCCGGGATAGAGACCCAGTACTTC.

This clone was recorded once. This sequence joins TRBV4-1 and TRBJ1-5, with a possible D match to TRBD1 (6 bases). The germline CDR1 and CDR2 sequences are MGHRA and YSYEKL. This CDR3 region has 18 residues. Trimming left V 0 bases short and J 0 bases short, with 15 bases between. Here the CDR3 DNA reads TGCGCCAGCAGCCAAGATTTACCAACGGACAGTAGCAATCAGCCCCAGCATTTT. Its translation is CASSQDLPTDSSNQPQHF.

This clone was observed a single time. The chain uses TRBV2 and TRBJ2-7; possibly TRBD1 for D (6 bases). Germline CDR1 is SNHLY and CDR2 is FYNNEI. This CDR3 comprises 15 residues. The V gene lost 1 base and the J gene lost 5 bases, with 15 bases spanning the gap. CDR3 coding DNA: TGTGCCAGCAGTGAAGAGGCAGGGGATCGGGACGAGCAGTACTTC. Amino acids: CASSEEAGDRDEQYF.

This chain uses TRBV5-1 with TRBJ1-5; 8 bases match TRBD1. V lost 3 bases, J lost 5 bases, and 7 bases stayed unmatched. Germline loops: CDR1 SGHRS, CDR2 YFSETQ. There are 15 residues in the CDR3. CDR3 sequence reads: CASSSSGTGDQPQHF. The CDR3 region has the DNA TGCGCCAGCAGCTCCTCCGGGACAGGTGATCAGCCCCAGCATTTT.

The J gene is TRBJ2-1, the V gene TRBV10-3; no firm D call. Trimming shortened V by 3 bases and J by 10 bases, and 13 bases separated the two germline ends. Germline CDR1 ENHRY, CDR2 SYGVKD. The CDR3 covers 13 residues. CDR3 DNA sequence: TGTGCCATCAGTGATATCCCTTTTAGGGAGCAGTTCTTC. Translation: CAISDIPFREQFF.